This TCR beta chain originates from a study of T cell repertoires in cytomegalovirus infection. The overall study: CMV infection plus the matching HLA type was flagged by public TCR beta signatures.

Whole-study findings and limits: Cumulative public TCR beta family frequency identified carriers of CMV plus the relevant HLA.

In this sample, this clonotype turned up many times. Its antigen is unknown. In TCRdb, the reads were re-called with MiXCR into one record per CDR3 protein. The data hold 100,000 or so distinct CDR3 sequences, with less than 25% observed a single time. The sequence derives from a human donor in good health (CMV status not recorded). Some clones in this sample may be carry-over from other donors' samples. Sequencing was carried out using CD8+ T cells from PBMCs.

Here the CDR3 reads CASSSRTSGLHEQYF. The CDR3 coding sequence is TGTGCCAGCAGCTCTAGGACTAGCGGGCTTCACGAGCAGTACTTC. The rearrangement links TRBV7-8 to TRBJ2-7, with 11 positions matching TRBD2. The CDR3 is 15 amino acids. V dropped 4 bases and J dropped 5; count of bases not matched to a gene: 7. Germline CDR1 SGHVS, CDR2 FQNEAQ.